The clone carrying this TCR beta chain occurred many times. Its antigen is as yet unknown. This specimen comes from a study of T-cell reconstitution after alpha-beta-depleted transplantation in children. Findings of the study overall: A year had passed since transplant, and T-cell counts and diversity by then came mostly from newly produced T cells. Day-60 TCRbeta diversity that was high in some patients was derived from surviving recipient T cells and thymic progenitors. Alpha-beta T cells present about two months after transplant were reported to originate from several hundred expanded graft clones.

Trimming removed 5 bases from V and 4 bases from J; junction bases left unmatched: 11. Germline V gives CDR1 SGHTA, CDR2 FQGTGA. The CDR3 runs to 17 residues. The TCRbeta library was prepared with unique molecular identifiers. Using its own MiXCR run on the PCR reads, TCRdb lists one record per CDR3 protein. The sample includes 500,000 to 650,000 distinct CDR3 sequences, roughly 10% of them seen just once. The chain has TRBV7-3 and TRBJ2-1; 10 nucleotides line up with TRBD2. The origin of this receptor is a female patient between 2 and 15 years old who had a stem cell transplant for aplastic anemia, so the T cells may come from the graft donor. Sequences were derived from PBMCs, mostly from graft donor cells, sampled 180 days after TCRalphabeta/CD19-depleted stem cell transplant. CDR3 protein: CASSAHGTSDRYNEQFF. The DNA of the CDR3 is TGTGCCAGCAGCGCCCACGGGACTAGCGATCGGTACAATGAGCAGTTCTTC.